What follows are 10 T cell receptor beta chains derived from one specimen sequenced in a study of beta chain features in type 1 diabetes. Every isolated RNA sample was fully reverse transcribed, so sequencing captured expressed TCRB transcripts. Sequencing used immunoSEQ multiplex PCR; TCRdb keeps in-frame clones, though not all of them. The repertoire holds under 800,000 clones, around a sixth seen once, with around 0.1% in the top ten. The sequencing input was naive CD4+ T cells from blood. The receptors stem from a man between 18 and 29 years old in good health.

This chain connects TRBV4-1 to TRBJ2-4, with 7 bases matching TRBD2. The CDR3 is made up of 17 amino acids. In germline, CDR1 is MGHRA, CDR2 YSYEKL. J lost 2 bases, V lost 2 bases, and 9 bases had no gene match. CDR3 nucleotides: TGCGCCAGCAGCCAACCCCTTCTAGCGGATACCAAAAACATTCAGTACTTC. Its protein product is CASSQPLLADTKNIQYF.

This clone turned up a few times. The genes are TRBV15 and TRBJ2-3; 7 positions agree with TRBD1. The CDR3 length is 16 residues. V shed 4 bases, J shed 4 bases, and the junction held 11 bases outside the gene matches. The germline gives CDR1 LNHNV, CDR2 YYDKDF (reference sequence). The CDR3 coding sequence is TGTGCCACCAGCACGAGGACAGGTCCGCGGGCAGATACGCAGTATTTT. This gives the protein CATSTRTGPRADTQYF.

The V gene is TRBV19, the J gene TRBJ1-1; 7 nucleotides agree with TRBD1. CDR1 is LNHDA and CDR2 is SQIVND in the germline V gene (reference sequence). Trimming cost V 5 bases and J 7 bases; bases outside gene matches: 10. The CDR3 totals 14 residues. The CDR3 DNA follows: TGTGCCAGTAGTGGAATACAGGGGAGGAATGAAGCTTTCTTT. As protein: CASSGIQGRNEAFF.

The chain joins TRBV5-4 to TRBJ2-3, with D possibly called TRBD1 or TRBD2 (6 bases each). The CDR3 consists of 15 residues. The V gene's germline CDR1 is SGHNT and CDR2 YYREEE (reference sequence). The germline V and J ends were trimmed by 0 bases and 7 bases, with 15 bases remaining between them. CDR3 protein: CASSLGEQGGYTQYF. In DNA form, the CDR3 reads TGTGCCAGCAGCTTGGGTGAACAGGGAGGTTATACGCAGTATTTT.

This clone turned up a few times. The CDR3 here is CASSLGYMGTKNIQYF. The CDR3 DNA reads as TGTGCCAGCAGCTTAGGGTATATGGGAACCAAAAACATTCAGTACTTC. The chain combines TRBV7-9 with TRBJ2-4; D uncertain. Trimming removed 1 base at V and 2 bases at J, with 12 bases between. Germline values: CDR1 SEHNR, CDR2 FQNEAQ (reference sequence). The CDR3 has 16 residues.

The chain carries TRBV7-2 and TRBJ2-1; possibly TRBD1 or TRBD2 for D (5 bases each). Per germline, CDR1 SGHTA and CDR2 FQGNSA. The germline V and J ends were trimmed by 3 bases and 2 bases, with 11 bases remaining between them. CDR3 length equals 15 residues. CDR3 amino acids: CASSFRDVAYNEQFF. The CDR3 nucleotides read TGTGCCAGCAGCTTCCGGGACGTGGCCTACAATGAGCAGTTCTTC.

The sample holds a few counts of this clone. The chain joins TRBV9 to TRBJ2-3; tentatively, D is TRBD2 (7 bases). The germline V gene has CDR1 SGDLS and CDR2 YYNGEE. The CDR3 covers 17 residues. V lost 4 bases and J lost 2, with 20 bases in between. This CDR3 is CASSPRGASGLTDTQYF. The DNA of the CDR3 is TGTGCCAGCAGCCCAAGGGGGGCTAGCGGCCTCACAGATACGCAGTATTTT.

The chain links TRBV18 to TRBJ2-6, with a tentative D call TRBD1 (6 bases). Per germline, CDR1 KGHSH and CDR2 LQKENI. The CDR3 loop spans 17 amino acids. Trimming left V 2 bases short and J 2 bases short, with 13 bases between. In DNA, the CDR3 is TGTGCCAGCTCACCATTCCAGGGGAGCGCTGGGGCCAACGTCCTGACTTTC. This gives the protein CASSPFQGSAGANVLTF.

V and J are TRBV5-1 and TRBJ2-7; D is perhaps TRBD2 (5 bases). The V end was cut by 4 bases, the J end by 0 bases, with 17 bases between. The CDR3 consists of 16 residues. CDR1 SGHRS and CDR2 YFSETQ come from the germline V gene. DNA for the CDR3: TGCGCCAGCAGCCTGACGAGCGGCCCAAGCTCCTACGAGCAGTACTTC. Amino acids: CASSLTSGPSSYEQYF.

This clone turned up a few times. This chain connects TRBV21-1 to TRBJ1-1; the table's D call, TRBD1, was not checked against the DNA. TRBV21-1 is tagged as a pseudogene. The CDR3 is made up of 13 amino acids. The CDR3 sequence: CASTKGGNTEAFF. The CDR3 nucleotides are TGTGCCAGCACGAAAGGGGGGAACACTGAAGCTTTCTTT.